These T cell receptor beta chains were read from a single sample in a study of cytomegalovirus exposure and HLA in healthy donors. Repertoires were generated with immunoSEQ multiplex PCR, while TCRdb's copy carries only in-frame clones and drops some. The table has around 120,000 clones, 50% to 65% seen once. Sequencing was carried out using PBMCs. The origin of the receptors is a woman in her 40s in good health and CMV-seropositive. Both conserved end residues are part of each CDR3. The D gene is left open where the match is weak. Clone size is given for some rows only: seen once, a few or many times, or a class if the clone is expanded.

TGTGCCAGCAGCTTGGGGACAGGGGTAAGATCCACAGATACGCAGTATTTT CASSLGTGVRSTDTQYF few TRBJ2-3 TRBV7-9 TRBD1
TGCGCCAGCAGCTGGACAGGGGCGGGAGTTGGCTACACCTTC CASSWTGAGVGYTF NA TRBJ1-2 TRBV5-1 TRBD1
TGTGCCAGCAGCGCAGGGACTAGCGGAACAAACATTCAGTACTTC CASSAGTSGTNIQYF NA TRBJ2-4 TRBV9 TRBD2
TGTGCCAGCAGTTCGCCTGGGGGGGGGCTCTCCGGCGCTGAAGCTTTCTTT CASSSPGGGLSGAEAFF few TRBJ1-1 TRBV27 NA
TGTGCCAGCAGCCAATCTGTGGGAGGGCCCTACAATGAGCAGTTCTTC CASSQSVGGPYNEQFF once TRBJ2-1 TRBV16 TRBD2
TGCGCCAGCAGCTTAGAAGCGGGAGAGGTAAGGAACGAGCAGTACTTC CASSLEAGEVRNEQYF NA TRBJ2-7 TRBV5-1 TRBD2
TGTGCCAGCAGTGAAAGGGGATACGAGCAGTACTTC CASSERGYEQYF once TRBJ2-7 TRBV6-1 NA
TGTGCCAGCAGTCGGGACAGGGAGACCTACGAGCAGTACTTC CASSRDRETYEQYF NA TRBJ2-7 TRBV6-5 TRBD1
TGTGCCAGCAGAGCACCGGGACAGGGAGAAACTGAAGCTTTCTTT CASRAPGQGETEAFF NA TRBJ1-1 TRBV28 TRBD1
TGTGCCAGCCGAACAGGGCTCTCCTACAATGAGCAGTTCTTC CASRTGLSYNEQFF few TRBJ2-1 TRBV27 NA
TGCGCCAGCAGCCAAGACGCGGGTGCAATCTACAATGAGCAGTTCTTC CASSQDAGAIYNEQFF NA TRBJ2-1 TRBV4-3 NA
TGTGCCAGCTCACCCCTCAGGGCAACAGGGATAAGCAATCAGCCCCAGCATTTT CASSPLRATGISNQPQHF few TRBJ1-5 TRBV18 NA
TGTGCCAGCAGCCAAGCCCCGTTTGGGACTAGCGGGACCCATGAGCAGTTCTTC CASSQAPFGTSGTHEQFF few TRBJ2-1 TRBV4-2 TRBD2
TGTGCCAGTCAGCCGGGGAACACTGAAGCTTTCTTT CASQPGNTEAFF NA TRBJ1-1 TRBV6-5 NA
TGCAGCGTTGAGGGGGCCCAAGAGACCCAGTACTTC CSVEGAQETQYF NA TRBJ2-5 TRBV29-1 NA
TGTGCCAGCTCACCCCAGGGGGCTGGGGGCTATGGCTACACCTTC CASSPQGAGGYGYTF NA TRBJ1-2 TRBV18 TRBD1
TGCGCCAGCAGCCAAGTCCCCGGGACTCCGGCCGACGAGCAGTACTTC CASSQVPGTPADEQYF NA TRBJ2-7 TRBV4-1 NA
TGTGCCAGCAGTTCGGTGGATCAGCCCCAGCATTTT CASSSVDQPQHF few TRBJ1-5 TRBV28 NA